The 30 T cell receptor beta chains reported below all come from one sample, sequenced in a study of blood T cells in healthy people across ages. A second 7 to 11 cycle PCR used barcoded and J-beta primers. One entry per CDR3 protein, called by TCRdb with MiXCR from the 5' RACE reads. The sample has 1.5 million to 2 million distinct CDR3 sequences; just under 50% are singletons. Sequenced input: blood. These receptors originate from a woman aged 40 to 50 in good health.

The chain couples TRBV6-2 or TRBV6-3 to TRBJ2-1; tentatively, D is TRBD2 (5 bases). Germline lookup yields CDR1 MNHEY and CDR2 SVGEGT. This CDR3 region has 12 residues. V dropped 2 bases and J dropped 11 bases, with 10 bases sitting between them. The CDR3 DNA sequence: TGTGCCAGCAGTTACAGGGAGCTTAAGCAGTTCTTC. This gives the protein CASSYRELKQFF.

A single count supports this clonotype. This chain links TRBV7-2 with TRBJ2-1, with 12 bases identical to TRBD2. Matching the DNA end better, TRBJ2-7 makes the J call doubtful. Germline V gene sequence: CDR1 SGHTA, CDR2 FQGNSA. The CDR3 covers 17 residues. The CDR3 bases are TGTGCCAGCAGCCTTGGGACTAGCGGGCCGTACGTCAATGAGCAGTACTTC. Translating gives CASSLGTSGPYVNEQYF.

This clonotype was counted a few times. The CDR3 region is CSAREWTSGGDLYNEQFF. As DNA, the CDR3 is TGCAGTGCTAGAGAGTGGACTAGCGGGGGAGACCTTTACAATGAGCAGTTCTTC. V and J are TRBV20-1 and TRBJ2-1; TRBD2 agrees at 13 bases. V gave up 0 bases and J gave up 4 bases; unmatched junction bases: 9. This CDR3 has 18 residues. Germline V lookup: CDR1 DFQATT, CDR2 SNEGSKA (reference sequence).

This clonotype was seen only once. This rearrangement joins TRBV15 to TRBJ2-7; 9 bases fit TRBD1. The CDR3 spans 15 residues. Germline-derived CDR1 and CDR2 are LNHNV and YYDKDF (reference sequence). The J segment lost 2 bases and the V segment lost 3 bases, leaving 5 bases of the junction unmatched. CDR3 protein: CATSRGQGGPYEQYF. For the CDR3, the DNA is TGTGCCACCAGCAGGGGACAGGGAGGACCCTACGAGCAGTACTTC.

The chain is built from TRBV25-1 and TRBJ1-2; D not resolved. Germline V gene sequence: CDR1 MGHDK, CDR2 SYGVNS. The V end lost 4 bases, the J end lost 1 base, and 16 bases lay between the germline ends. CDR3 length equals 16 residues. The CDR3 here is CASSGLQDRNNYGYTF. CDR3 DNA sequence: TGTGCCAGCAGTGGACTCCAAGACCGAAATAACTATGGCTACACCTTC.

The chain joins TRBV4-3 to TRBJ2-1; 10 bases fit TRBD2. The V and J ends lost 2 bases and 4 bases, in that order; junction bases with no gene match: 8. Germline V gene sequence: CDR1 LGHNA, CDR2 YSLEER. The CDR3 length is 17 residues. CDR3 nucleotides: TGCGCCAGCAGCCAATATTCCGGGACTAGCGAATACAATGAGCAGTTCTTC. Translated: CASSQYSGTSEYNEQFF.

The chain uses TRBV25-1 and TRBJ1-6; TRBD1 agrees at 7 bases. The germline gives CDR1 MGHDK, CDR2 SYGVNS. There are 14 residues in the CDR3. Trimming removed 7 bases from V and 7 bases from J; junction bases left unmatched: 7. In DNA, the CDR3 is TGTGCCAGCAACAACAGGGGACGAAATTCACCCCTCCACTTT. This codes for CASNNRGRNSPLHF.

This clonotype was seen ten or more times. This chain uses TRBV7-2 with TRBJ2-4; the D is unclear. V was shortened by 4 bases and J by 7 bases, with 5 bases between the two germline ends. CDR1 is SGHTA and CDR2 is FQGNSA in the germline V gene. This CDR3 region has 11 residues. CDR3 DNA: TGTGCCAGCAGCTCCTCCAACATTCAGTACTTC. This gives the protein CASSSSNIQYF. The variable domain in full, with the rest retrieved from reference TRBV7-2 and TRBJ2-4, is GAGVSQSPSNKVTEKGKDVELRCDPISGHTALYWYRQSLGQGLEFLIYFQGNSAPDKSGLPSDRFSAERTGGSVSTLTIQRTQQEDSAVYLCASSSSNIQYFGAGTRLSVL.

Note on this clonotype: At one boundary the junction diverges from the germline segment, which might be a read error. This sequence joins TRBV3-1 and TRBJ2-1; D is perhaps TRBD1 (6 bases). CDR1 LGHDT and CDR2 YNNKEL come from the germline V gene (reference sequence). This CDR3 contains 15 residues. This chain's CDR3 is CASSPIRGPLYEQFF. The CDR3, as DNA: TGTGCCAGTAGCCCCATCAGGGGCCCTTTGTATGAGCAGTTCTTC.

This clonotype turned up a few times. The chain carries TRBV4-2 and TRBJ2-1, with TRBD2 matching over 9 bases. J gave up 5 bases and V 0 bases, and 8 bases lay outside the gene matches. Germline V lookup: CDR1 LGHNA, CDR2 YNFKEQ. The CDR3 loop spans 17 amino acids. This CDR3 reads CASSQDRGSGGDNEQFF. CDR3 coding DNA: TGTGCCAGCAGCCAAGATCGGGGTAGCGGGGGTGACAATGAGCAGTTCTTC.

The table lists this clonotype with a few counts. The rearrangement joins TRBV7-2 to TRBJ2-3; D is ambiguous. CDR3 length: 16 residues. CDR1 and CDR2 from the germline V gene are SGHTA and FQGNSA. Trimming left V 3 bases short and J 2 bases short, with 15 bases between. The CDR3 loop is CASSFRRVQHTDTQYF. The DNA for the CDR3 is TGTGCCAGCAGCTTCCGGAGAGTCCAGCACACAGATACGCAGTATTTT. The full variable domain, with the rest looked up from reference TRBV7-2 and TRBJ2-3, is GAGVSQSPSNKVTEKGKDVELRCDPISGHTALYWYRQSLGQGLEFLIYFQGNSAPDKSGLPSDRFSAERTGGSVSTLTIQRTQQEDSAVYLCASSFRRVQHTDTQYFGPGTRLTVL.

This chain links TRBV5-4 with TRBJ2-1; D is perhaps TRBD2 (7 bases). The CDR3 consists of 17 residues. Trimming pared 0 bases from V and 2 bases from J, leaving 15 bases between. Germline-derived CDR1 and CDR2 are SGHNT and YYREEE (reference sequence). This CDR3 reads CASSLDPGGPPYNEQFF. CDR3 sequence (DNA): TGTGCCAGCAGCTTGGATCCCGGGGGGCCTCCCTACAATGAGCAGTTCTTC.

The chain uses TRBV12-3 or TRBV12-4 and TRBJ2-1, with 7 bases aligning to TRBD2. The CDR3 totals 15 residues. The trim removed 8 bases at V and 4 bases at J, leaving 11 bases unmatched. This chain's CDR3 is CASGSLTGGYNEQFF. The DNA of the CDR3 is TGTGCCAGCGGGTCCCTGACGGGGGGATACAATGAGCAGTTCTTC.

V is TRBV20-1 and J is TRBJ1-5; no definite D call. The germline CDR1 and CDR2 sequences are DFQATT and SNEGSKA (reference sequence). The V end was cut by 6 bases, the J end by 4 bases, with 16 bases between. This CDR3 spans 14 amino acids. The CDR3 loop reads CSAQPGMGNQPQHF. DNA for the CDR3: TGCAGTGCCCAGCCCGGGATGGGAAATCAGCCCCAGCATTTT.

The CDR3 DNA reads as TGTGCCAGCAGTCCTGCCAGGAGGCTCTCCTATAATTCACCCCTCCACTTT. This codes for CASSPARRLSYNSPLHF. The chain has TRBV27 and TRBJ1-6; D is unclear. The V end was cut by 5 bases, the J end by 0 bases, with 14 bases between. Per germline, CDR1 MNHEY and CDR2 SMNVEV (reference sequence). This CDR3 spans 17 amino acids.

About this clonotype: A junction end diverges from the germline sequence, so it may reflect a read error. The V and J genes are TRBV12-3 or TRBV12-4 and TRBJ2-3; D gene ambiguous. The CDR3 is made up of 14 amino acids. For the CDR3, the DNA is TGTGCCAGCAGTTTTGACATAAGAACAGATACGCAGTATTTC. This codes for CASSFDIRTDTQYF.

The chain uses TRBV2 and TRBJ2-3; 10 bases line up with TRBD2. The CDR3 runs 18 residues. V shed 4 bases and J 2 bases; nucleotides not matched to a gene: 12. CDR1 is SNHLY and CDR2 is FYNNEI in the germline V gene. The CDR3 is CASSGESIAGGHTDTQYF. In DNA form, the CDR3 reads TGTGCCAGCAGTGGGGAGTCGATAGCGGGGGGCCACACAGATACGCAGTATTTT.

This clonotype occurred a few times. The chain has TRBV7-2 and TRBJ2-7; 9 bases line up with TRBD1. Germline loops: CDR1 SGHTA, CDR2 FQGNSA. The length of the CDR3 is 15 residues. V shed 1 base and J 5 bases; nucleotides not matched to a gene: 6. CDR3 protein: CASSLVGQGLDEQYF. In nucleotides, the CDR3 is TGTGCCAGCAGCTTAGTGGGACAGGGCCTCGACGAGCAGTACTTC.

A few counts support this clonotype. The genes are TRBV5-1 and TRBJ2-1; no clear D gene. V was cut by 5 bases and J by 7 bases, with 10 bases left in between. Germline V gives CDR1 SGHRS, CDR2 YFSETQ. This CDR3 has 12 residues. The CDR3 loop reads CASRVNLNEQFF. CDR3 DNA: TGCGCCAGCAGGGTTAATTTGAATGAGCAGTTCTTC.

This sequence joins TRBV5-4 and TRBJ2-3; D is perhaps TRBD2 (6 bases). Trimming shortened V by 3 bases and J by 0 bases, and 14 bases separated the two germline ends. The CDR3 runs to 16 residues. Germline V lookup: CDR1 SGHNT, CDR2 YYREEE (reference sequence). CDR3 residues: CASSSKSGGSTDTQYF. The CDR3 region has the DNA TGTGCCAGCAGCTCAAAATCCGGGGGTAGCACAGATACGCAGTATTTT.

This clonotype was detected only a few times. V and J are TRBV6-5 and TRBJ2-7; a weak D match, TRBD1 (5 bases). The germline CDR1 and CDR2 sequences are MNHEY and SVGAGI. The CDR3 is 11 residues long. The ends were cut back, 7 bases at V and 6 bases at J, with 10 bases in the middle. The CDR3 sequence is CASIQGLEQYF. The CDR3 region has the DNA TGTGCCAGCATCCAGGGTCTCGAGCAGTACTTC.

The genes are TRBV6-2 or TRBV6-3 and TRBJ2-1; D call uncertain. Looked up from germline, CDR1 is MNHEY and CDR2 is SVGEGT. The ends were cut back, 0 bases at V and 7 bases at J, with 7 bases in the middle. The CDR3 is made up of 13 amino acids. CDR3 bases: TGTGCCAGCAGTTACTCGAACTCAAATGAGCAGTTCTTC. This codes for CASSYSNSNEQFF.

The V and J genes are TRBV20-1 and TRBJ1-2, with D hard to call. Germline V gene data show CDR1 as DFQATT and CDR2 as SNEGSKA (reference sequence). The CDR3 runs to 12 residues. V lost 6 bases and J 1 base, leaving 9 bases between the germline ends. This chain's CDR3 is CSAADGNYGYTF. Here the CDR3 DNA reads TGCAGTGCCGCCGACGGTAACTATGGCTACACCTTC.

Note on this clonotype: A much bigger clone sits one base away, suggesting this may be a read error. In DNA form, the CDR3 reads TGCAGTGCTTGGATTGGGATGTGGTCAAACTATGGCTACACCTTC. Encoded protein: CSAWIGMWSNYGYTF. This rearrangement joins TRBV20-1 to TRBJ1-2; no firm D call. The germline CDR1 and CDR2 sequences are DFQATT and SNEGSKA (reference sequence). The CDR3 spans 15 residues. Trimming cost V 5 bases and J 2 bases, with 18 bases left between them.

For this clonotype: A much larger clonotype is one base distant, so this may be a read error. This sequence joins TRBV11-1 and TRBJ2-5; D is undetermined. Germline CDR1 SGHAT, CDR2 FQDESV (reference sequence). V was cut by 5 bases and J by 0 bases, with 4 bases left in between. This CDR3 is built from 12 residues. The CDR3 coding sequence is TGTGCCAGCAGCAAGAACCAAGAGACCCAGTACTTC. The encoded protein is CASSKNQETQYF.

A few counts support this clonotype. As DNA, the CDR3 is TGTGCCAGCAGCCAAGATATCGCCGGGCAGGCACGGACCCAGTACTTC. Translation gives CASSQDIAGQARTQYF. This chain uses TRBV4-2 with TRBJ2-5; D remains unclear. The CDR3 runs 16 residues. V lost 0 bases and J lost 7, with 18 bases in between. Germline lookup yields CDR1 LGHNA and CDR2 YNFKEQ.

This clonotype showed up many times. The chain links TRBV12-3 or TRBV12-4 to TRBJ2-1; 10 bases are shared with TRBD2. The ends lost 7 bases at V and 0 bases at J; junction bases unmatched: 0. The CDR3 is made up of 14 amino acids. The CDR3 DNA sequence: TGTGCCAGCATAGCGGGGGGCTCCTACAATGAGCAGTTCTTC. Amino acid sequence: CASIAGGSYNEQFF.

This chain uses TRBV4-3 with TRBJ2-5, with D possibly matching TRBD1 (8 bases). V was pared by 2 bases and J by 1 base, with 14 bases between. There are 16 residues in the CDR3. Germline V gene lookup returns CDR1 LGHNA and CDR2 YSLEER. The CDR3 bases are TGCGCCAGCAGCCAAACAGGGGGGGGGCTCCAAGAGACCCAGTACTTC. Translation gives CASSQTGGGLQETQYF.

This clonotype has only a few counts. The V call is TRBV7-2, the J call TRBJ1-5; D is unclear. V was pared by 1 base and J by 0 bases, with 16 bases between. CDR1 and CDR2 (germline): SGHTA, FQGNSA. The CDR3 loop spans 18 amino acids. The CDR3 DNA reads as TGTGCCAGCAGCTTAGTCTTTGACGGACTATCTAGCAATCAGCCCCAGCATTTT. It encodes CASSLVFDGLSSNQPQHF.

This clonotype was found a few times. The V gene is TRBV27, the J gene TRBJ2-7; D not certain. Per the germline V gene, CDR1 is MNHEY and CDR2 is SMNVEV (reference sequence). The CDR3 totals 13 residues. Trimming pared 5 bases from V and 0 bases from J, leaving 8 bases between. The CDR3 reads CASSTPNSYEQYF. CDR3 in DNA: TGTGCCAGCAGTACGCCAAACTCCTACGAGCAGTACTTC.